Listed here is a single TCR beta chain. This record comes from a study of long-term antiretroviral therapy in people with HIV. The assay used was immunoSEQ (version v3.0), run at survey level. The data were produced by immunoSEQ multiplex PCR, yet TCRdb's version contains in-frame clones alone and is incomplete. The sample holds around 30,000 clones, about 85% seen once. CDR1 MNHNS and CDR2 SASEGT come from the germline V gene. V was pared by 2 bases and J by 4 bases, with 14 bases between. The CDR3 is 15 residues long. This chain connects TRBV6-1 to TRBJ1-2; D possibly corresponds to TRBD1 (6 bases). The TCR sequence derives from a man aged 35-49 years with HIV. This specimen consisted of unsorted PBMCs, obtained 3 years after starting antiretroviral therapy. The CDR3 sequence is CASSERVTGPYGYTF. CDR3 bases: TGTGCCAGCAGTGAAAGGGTGACAGGCCCCTATGGCTACACCTTC.